This entry lists 29 T cell receptor beta chains sequenced from one sample in a study of CXCR3-negative and CXCR3-positive naive CD8 T cells. TRB cDNA was prepared as libraries by UMI-labeled 5' RACE. TCRdb reworked the 5' RACE reads into one entry per CDR3 protein, no DNA. The sample is made up of some 25,000 distinct CDR3 sequences, and the top ten hold 2.8% of it. Sequenced: naive CXCR3- CD8+ T cells from blood. Subset: CD45RO-CCR7+CD27+CD95- naive CD8+ T cells lacking CXCR3 (TNR3-). These receptors all come from a human donor in good health. Some clones in this sample may be carry-over from other donors' samples.

The chain links TRBV10-3 to TRBJ2-1; TCRdb returns TRBD2, unconfirmable since there is no DNA. CDR1 and CDR2 from the germline V gene are ENHRY and SYGVKD. The CDR3 runs to 16 residues. CDR3 sequence: CAITRGGGLAGDEQFF.

The V call is TRBV20-1, the J call TRBJ2-1; the TCRdb D gene call, TRBD2, has no DNA to confirm it. The CDR3 runs 15 residues. In germline, CDR1 is DFQATT, CDR2 SNEGSKA (reference sequence). CDR3 residues: CSAILATRQFNEQFF.

The chain employs TRBV29-1 and TRBJ2-2; without DNA, the TCRdb call of TRBD1 cannot be checked. This CDR3 comprises 12 residues. CDR1 and CDR2 (germline): SQVTM, ANQGSEA. CDR3 residues: CSVLQGTGELFF.

The V call is TRBV7-9, the J call TRBJ2-7; the D gene TCRdb calls, TRBD2, cannot be checked with no DNA. This CDR3 is built from 12 residues. Germline V lookup: CDR1 SEHNR, CDR2 FQNEAQ (reference sequence). CDR3 in amino acids: CASSGLNYEQYF.

The V and J genes are TRBV25-1 and TRBJ2-1; no DNA is available, so the TRBD1 call from TCRdb remains unchecked. The CDR3 has 17 amino acids. The V gene's germline CDR1 is MGHDK and CDR2 SYGVNS. The CDR3 region is CASSDPQTGEIYNEQFF.

V is TRBV14 and J is TRBJ1-1. The CDR3 runs 12 residues. Germline CDR1 and CDR2: SGHDN and FVKESK. CDR3 residues: CASSQYGTEAIF.

V gene TRBV4-3 combines with J gene TRBJ2-7; there is no DNA to check the TCRdb D call of TRBD1. The CDR3 covers 15 residues. CDR1 LGHNA and CDR2 YSLEER come from the germline V gene. CDR3 sequence: CASSPDRGRGYEQYF.

The chain carries TRBV6-2 or TRBV6-3 and TRBJ2-1; TCRdb designates TRBD1, a call that cannot be tested without DNA. This CDR3 comprises 16 residues. The germline V gene has CDR1 MNHEY and CDR2 SVGEGT. The CDR3 loop reads CASSLQGSGIHNEQFF.

The V call is TRBV7-3, the J call TRBJ2-7; without DNA, the TCRdb call of TRBD1 cannot be checked. The germline CDR1 and CDR2 sequences are SGHTA and FQGTGA. The CDR3 consists of 16 residues. The CDR3 loop reads CASSLATGQVVYEQYF.

CDR3 residues: CSVAGTGSYNEQFF. The V call is TRBV29-1, the J call TRBJ2-1; TCRdb lists TRBD1, though no DNA is available to test this call. The CDR3 is 14 residues long. CDR1 and CDR2 from the germline V gene are SQVTM and ANQGSEA.

V is TRBV15 and J is TRBJ1-4. The CDR3 is 15 amino acids. Germline lookup yields CDR1 LNHNV and CDR2 YYDKDF (reference sequence). This CDR3 reads CATSSTAGTNEKLFF.

The chain carries TRBV11-3 and TRBJ2-2. CDR1 is SGHNT and CDR2 is YENEEA in the germline V gene. The CDR3 has 12 amino acids. The CDR3 sequence is CASLITIGELFF. The full variable domain, completed using reference TRBV11-3 and TRBJ2-2, is EAGVVQSPRYKIIEKKQPVAFWCNPISGHNTLYWYLQNLGQGPELLIRYENEEAVDDSQLPKDRFSAERLKGVDSTLKIQPAELGDSAVYLCASLITIGELFFGEGSRLTVL.

The rearrangement links TRBV28 to TRBJ2-5; the D call of TRBD2 rests on TCRdb alone, since no DNA is present to check it. The CDR3 runs 16 residues. Germline V lookup: CDR1 MDHEN, CDR2 SYDVKM. Here the CDR3 reads CASTSLAGGPRETQYF. The full variable domain, with the rest looked up from reference TRBV28 and TRBJ2-5, is DVKVTQSSRYLVKRTGEKVFLECVQDMDHENMFWYRQDPGLGLRLIYFSYDVKMKEKGDIPEGYSVSREKKERFSLILESASTNQTSMYLCASTSLAGGPRETQYFGPGTRLLVL.

This clonotype is classed as medium-sized by frequency. The chain carries TRBV29-1 and TRBJ2-3; TCRdb designates TRBD1, a call that cannot be tested without DNA. Germline-derived CDR1 and CDR2 are SQVTM and ANQGSEA. CDR3 length: 13 residues. CDR3: CSAEPGTGVTQYF.

The V gene is TRBV7-6, the J gene TRBJ2-1; TCRdb reports TRBD1, a call that lacks DNA to check it against. The CDR3 contains 14 residues. Per the germline V gene, CDR1 is SGHVS and CDR2 is FNYEAQ. CDR3 sequence reads: CASTGGTGYNEQFF. The full variable domain, in which reference TRBV7-6 and TRBJ2-1 provide the parts outside the CDR3, is GAGVSQSPRYKVTKRGQDVALRCDPISGHVSLYWYRQALGQGPEFLTYFNYEAQQDKSGLPNDRFSAERPEGSISTLTIQRTEQRDSAMYRCASTGGTGYNEQFFGPGTRLTVL.

The rearrangement links TRBV12-3 or TRBV12-4 to TRBJ2-3; TCRdb calls TRBD1, which cannot be checked without DNA. There are 15 residues in the CDR3. The CDR3 is CASSLGDRAPDTQYF.

V gene TRBV7-3 combines with J gene TRBJ2-7; TCRdb's assignment of TRBD1 cannot be checked, as there is no DNA. CDR1 is SGHTA and CDR2 is FQGTGA in the germline V gene. The CDR3 spans 16 residues. CDR3 protein: CASSSGLQIGPYEQYF.

This CDR3 is CSVEPNGNEQFF. The rearrangement links TRBV29-1 to TRBJ2-1. The length of the CDR3 is 12 residues. CDR1 and CDR2 (germline): SQVTM, ANQGSEA.

This chain joins TRBV6-4 and TRBJ2-1; the D gene TCRdb calls, TRBD2, cannot be checked with no DNA. The CDR3 consists of 20 residues. The germline V gene has CDR1 MRHNA and CDR2 SNTAGT. CDR3 sequence reads: CASSDSTSGGGEGSYNEQFF.

The chain is built from TRBV5-5 and TRBJ2-4; TCRdb's D call of TRBD1 is untestable without DNA. The CDR3 is made up of 14 amino acids. The germline gives CDR1 SGHKS, CDR2 YYEKEE (reference sequence). CDR3 sequence reads: CASSSYDRGYIQYF.

The chain combines TRBV6-2 or TRBV6-3 with TRBJ2-7; TCRdb's D call of TRBD1 is untestable without DNA. This CDR3 region has 15 residues. Germline assignment: CDR1 MNHEY and CDR2 SVGEGT. The CDR3 spells CASTTGAGHSYEQYF.

The chain joins TRBV7-2 to TRBJ1-1. The CDR3 sequence is 13 residues long. Germline V CDR1 and CDR2: SGHTA, FQGNSA. CDR3 residues: CASSLVAGGEAFF.

The J gene is TRBJ1-1, the V gene TRBV29-1. CDR3 size: 11 residues. The germline V gene has CDR1 SQVTM and CDR2 ANQGSEA. CDR3 amino acids: CSVEQLTEAFF.

The rearrangement uses TRBV3-1 and TRBJ2-1; the D gene TCRdb calls, TRBD2, cannot be checked with no DNA. CDR1 and CDR2 (germline): LGHDT, YNNKEL (reference sequence). The CDR3 spans 18 residues. CDR3 loop: CASSLPESSGSIYNEQFF.

This chain links TRBV29-1 with TRBJ2-3; TCRdb calls TRBD2, which cannot be checked without DNA. The length of the CDR3 is 14 residues. CDR1 and CDR2 (germline): SQVTM, ANQGSEA. The CDR3 region is CSGRTSGALDTQYF.

J is TRBJ2-5 and V is TRBV14; TCRdb's D call, TRBD2, is unchecked because there is no DNA. The CDR3 is 13 residues long. Germline CDR1 reads SGHDN; CDR2 reads FVKESK. CDR3 sequence: CASSRLAEETQYF. The entire variable domain, with the rest obtained from reference TRBV14 and TRBJ2-5, is as follows: EAGVTQFPSHSVIEKGQTVTLRCDPISGHDNLYWYRRVMGKEIKFLLHFVKESKQDESGMPNNRFLAERTGGTYSTLKVQPAELEDSGVYFCASSRLAEETQYFGPGTRLLVL.

The chain has TRBV5-6 and TRBJ1-4. The CDR3 loop spans 15 amino acids. Germline V lookup: CDR1 SGHDT, CDR2 YYEEEE. The CDR3 reads CASSLAAGRNEKLFF.

The V gene is TRBV7-3, the J gene TRBJ2-2; without DNA, the TCRdb call of TRBD1 cannot be checked. The germline V gene encodes CDR1 SGHTA and CDR2 FQGTGA. There are 16 residues in the CDR3. CDR3 region: CASSLLGTSNTGELFF.

The rearrangement joins TRBV27 to TRBJ1-1. The CDR3 loop spans 14 amino acids. CDR1 is MNHEY and CDR2 is SMNVEV in the germline V gene (reference sequence). CDR3 region: CASRDLVGHTEAFF.